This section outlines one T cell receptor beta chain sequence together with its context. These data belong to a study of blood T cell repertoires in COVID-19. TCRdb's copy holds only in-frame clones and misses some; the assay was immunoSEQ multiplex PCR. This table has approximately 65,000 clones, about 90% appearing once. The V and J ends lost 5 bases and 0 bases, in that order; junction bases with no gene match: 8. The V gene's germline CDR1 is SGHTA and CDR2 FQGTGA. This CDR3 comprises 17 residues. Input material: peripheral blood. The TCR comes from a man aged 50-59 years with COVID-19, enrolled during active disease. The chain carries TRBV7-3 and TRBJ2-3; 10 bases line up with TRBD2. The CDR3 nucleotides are TGTGCCAGCAGCCACCATCCACTAGCGGGGAGCACAGATACGCAGTATTTT. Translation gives CASSHHPLAGSTDTQYF.